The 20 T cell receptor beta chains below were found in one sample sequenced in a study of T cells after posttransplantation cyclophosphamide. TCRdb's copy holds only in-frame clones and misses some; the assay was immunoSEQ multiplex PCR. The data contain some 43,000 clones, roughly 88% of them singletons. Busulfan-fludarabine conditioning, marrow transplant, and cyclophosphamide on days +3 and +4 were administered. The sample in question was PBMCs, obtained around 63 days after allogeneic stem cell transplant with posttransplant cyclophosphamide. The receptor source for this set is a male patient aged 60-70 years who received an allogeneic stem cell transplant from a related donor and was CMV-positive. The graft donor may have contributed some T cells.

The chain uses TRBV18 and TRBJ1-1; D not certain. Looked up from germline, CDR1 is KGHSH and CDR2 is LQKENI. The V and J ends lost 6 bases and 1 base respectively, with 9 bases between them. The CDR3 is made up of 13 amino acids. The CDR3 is CASSLSTNTEAFF. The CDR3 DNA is TGTGCCAGCTCCCTCAGTACGAACACTGAAGCTTTCTTT.

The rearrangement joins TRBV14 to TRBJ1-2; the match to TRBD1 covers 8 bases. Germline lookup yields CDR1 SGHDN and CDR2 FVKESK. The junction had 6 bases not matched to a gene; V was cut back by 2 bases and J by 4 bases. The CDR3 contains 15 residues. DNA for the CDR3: TGTGCCAGCAGCCAATCGACAGGGGCTGGCTATGGCTACACCTTC. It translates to CASSQSTGAGYGYTF.

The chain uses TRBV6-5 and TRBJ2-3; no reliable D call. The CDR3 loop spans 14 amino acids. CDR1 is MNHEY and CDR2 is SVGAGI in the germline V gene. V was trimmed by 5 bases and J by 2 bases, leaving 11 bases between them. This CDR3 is CASSLGVYTDTQYF. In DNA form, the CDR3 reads TGTGCCAGCAGTCTCGGAGTTTACACAGATACGCAGTATTTT.

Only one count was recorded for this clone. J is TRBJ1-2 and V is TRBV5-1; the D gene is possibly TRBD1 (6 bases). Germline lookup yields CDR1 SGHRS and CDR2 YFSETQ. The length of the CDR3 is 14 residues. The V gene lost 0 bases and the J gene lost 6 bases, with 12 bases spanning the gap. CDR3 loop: CASSLESGTNGYTF. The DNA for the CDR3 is TGCGCCAGCAGCTTGGAGTCAGGGACAAATGGCTACACCTTC.

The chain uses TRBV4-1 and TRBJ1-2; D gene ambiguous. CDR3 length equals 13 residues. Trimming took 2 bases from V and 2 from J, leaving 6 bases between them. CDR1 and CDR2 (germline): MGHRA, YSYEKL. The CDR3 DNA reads TGCGCCAGCAGCCAAATCCCAAACTATGGCTACACCTTC. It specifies CASSQIPNYGYTF.

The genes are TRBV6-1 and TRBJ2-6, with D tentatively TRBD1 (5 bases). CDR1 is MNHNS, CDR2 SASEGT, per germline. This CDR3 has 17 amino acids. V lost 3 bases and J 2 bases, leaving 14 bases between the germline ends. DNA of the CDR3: TGTGCCAGCAGTGAGGGTCAGGGTATGGCTGGGGCCAACGTCCTGACTTTC. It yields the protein CASSEGQGMAGANVLTF.

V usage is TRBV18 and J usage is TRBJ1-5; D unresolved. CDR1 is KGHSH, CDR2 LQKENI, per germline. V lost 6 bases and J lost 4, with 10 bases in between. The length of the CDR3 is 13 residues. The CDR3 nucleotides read TGTGCCAGCTCCACCGACTTTAATCAGCCCCAGCATTTT. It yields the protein CASSTDFNQPQHF. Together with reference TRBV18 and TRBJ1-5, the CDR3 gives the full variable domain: NAGVMQNPRHLVRRRGQEARLRCSPMKGHSHVYWYRQLPEEGLKFMVYLQKENIIDESGMPKERFSAEFPKEGPSILRIQQVVRGDSAAYFCASSTDFNQPQHFGDGTRLSIL.

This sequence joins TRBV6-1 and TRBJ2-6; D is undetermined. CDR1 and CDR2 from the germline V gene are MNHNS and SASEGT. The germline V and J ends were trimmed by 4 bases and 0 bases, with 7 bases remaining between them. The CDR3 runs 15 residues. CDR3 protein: CASSAASSGANVLTF. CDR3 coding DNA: TGTGCCAGCAGTGCGGCTAGCTCTGGGGCCAACGTCCTGACTTTC.

This CDR3 reads CASSYSGGSTDTQYF. DNA of the CDR3: TGTGCCAGCAGCTACTCCGGGGGAAGCACAGATACGCAGTATTTT. The chain uses TRBV11-2 and TRBJ2-3; tentative D call: TRBD2 (6 bases). With 4 bases removed from V and 0 bases from J, the gap between germline ends came to 11 bases. The germline V gene encodes CDR1 SGHAT and CDR2 FQNNGV. This CDR3 comprises 15 residues. Using reference TRBV11-2 and TRBJ2-3 for the parts outside the CDR3, the full variable domain is EAGVAQSPRYKIIEKRQSVAFWCNPISGHATLYWYQQILGQGPKLLIQFQNNGVVDDSQLPKDRFSAERLKGVDSTLKIQPAKLEDSAVYLCASSYSGGSTDTQYFGPGTRLTVL.

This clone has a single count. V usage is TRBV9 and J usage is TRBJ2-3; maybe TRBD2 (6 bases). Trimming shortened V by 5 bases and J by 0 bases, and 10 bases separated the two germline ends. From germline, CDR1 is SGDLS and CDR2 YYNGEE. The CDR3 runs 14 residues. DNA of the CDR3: TGTGCCAGCAGTCGTGGGGGGAGCACAGATACGCAGTATTTT. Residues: CASSRGGSTDTQYF.

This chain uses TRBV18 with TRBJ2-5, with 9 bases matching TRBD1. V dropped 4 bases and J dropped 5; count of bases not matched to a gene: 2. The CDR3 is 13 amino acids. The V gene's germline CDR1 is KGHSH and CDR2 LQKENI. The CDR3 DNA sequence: TGTGCCAGCTCACGGGGACAGGGCGAGACCCAGTACTTC. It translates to CASSRGQGETQYF.

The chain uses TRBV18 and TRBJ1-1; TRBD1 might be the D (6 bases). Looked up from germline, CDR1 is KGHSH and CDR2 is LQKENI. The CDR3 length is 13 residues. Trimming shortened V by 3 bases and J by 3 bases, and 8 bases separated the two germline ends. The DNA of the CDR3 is TGTGCCAGCTCACCTAACAGGGACACTGAAGCTTTCTTT. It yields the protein CASSPNRDTEAFF. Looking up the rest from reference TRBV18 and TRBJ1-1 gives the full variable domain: NAGVMQNPRHLVRRRGQEARLRCSPMKGHSHVYWYRQLPEEGLKFMVYLQKENIIDESGMPKERFSAEFPKEGPSILRIQQVVRGDSAAYFCASSPNRDTEAFFGQGTRLTVV.

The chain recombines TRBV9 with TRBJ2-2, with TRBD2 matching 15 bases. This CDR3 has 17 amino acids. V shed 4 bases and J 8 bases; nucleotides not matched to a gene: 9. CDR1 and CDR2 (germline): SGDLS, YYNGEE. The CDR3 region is CASSPYGLAGGPGELFF. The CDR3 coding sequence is TGTGCCAGCAGCCCCTACGGACTAGCGGGGGGGCCAGGGGAGCTGTTTTTT.

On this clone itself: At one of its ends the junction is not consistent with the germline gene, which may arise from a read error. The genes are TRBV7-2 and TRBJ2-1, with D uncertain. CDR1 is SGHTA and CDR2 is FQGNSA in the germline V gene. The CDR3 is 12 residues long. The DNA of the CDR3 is TGTGCCAGCAGCTTAGCTTCCGGTAGTTTGCTCTTC. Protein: CASSLASGSLLF.

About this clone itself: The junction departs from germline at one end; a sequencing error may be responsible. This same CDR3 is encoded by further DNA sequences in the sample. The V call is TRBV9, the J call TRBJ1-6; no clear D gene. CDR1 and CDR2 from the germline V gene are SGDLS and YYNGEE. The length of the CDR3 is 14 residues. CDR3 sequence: CASSVKQNNSPLHF. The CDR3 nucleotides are TGTGCCAGCAGCGTAAAACAAAATAATTCCCCCCTCCACTTT.

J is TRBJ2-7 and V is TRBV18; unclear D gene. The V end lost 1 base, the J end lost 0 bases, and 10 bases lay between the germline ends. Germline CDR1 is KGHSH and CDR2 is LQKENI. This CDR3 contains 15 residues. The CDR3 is CASSPRETYSYEQYF. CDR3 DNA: TGTGCCAGCTCACCACGCGAGACATACTCCTACGAGCAGTACTTC.

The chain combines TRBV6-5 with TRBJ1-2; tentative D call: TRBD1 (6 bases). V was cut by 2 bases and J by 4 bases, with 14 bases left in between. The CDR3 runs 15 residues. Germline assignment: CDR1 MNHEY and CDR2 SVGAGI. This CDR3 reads CASSYNRGSFYGYTF. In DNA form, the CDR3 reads TGTGCCAGCAGTTACAATAGGGGGTCGTTCTATGGCTACACCTTC.

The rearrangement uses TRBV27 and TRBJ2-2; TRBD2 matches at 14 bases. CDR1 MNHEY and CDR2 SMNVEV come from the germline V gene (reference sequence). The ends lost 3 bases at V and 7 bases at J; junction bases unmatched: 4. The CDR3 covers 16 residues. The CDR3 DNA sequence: TGTGCCAGCAGTTTGACTAGCGGGGGGGCGGGCGGGGAGCTGTTTTTT. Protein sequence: CASSLTSGGAGGELFF.

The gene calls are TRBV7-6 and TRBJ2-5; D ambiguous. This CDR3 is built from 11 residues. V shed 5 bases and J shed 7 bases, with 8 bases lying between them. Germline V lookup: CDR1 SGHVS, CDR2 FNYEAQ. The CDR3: CASSRRPTQYF. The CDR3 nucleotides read TGTGCCAGCAGCCGTCGTCCGACCCAGTACTTC.

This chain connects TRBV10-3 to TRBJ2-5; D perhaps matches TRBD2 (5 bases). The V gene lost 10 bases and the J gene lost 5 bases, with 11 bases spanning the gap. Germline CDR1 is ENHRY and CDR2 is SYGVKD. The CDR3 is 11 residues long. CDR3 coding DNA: TGTGCCACCACCACGGGGGAGACCCAGTACTTC. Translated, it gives CATTTGETQYF.